The clone carrying this TCR beta chain qualifies as medium-sized (0.01 to 0.1%). Its antigen is still unknown. The data were taken from a study of metastatic and nonmetastatic thyroid tumors. General study points: The study reportedly found significantly higher TCR beta diversity in malignant thyroid tumors than benign nodules, in blood and tumor.

This CDR3 is 15 amino acids long. Germline V gene sequence: CDR1 SQVTM, CDR2 ANQGSEA. The germline V and J ends were trimmed by 6 bases and 3 bases, with 18 bases remaining between them. MiXCR re-clonotyped the PCR reads for TCRdb. This table has about 15,000 clones, 3.5% to 4.5% appearing once. No patient received treatment before thyroid surgery. The chain couples TRBV29-1 to TRBJ2-1, with D perhaps matching TRBD2 (6 bases). The sample taken for sequencing was tumor tissue. The source is a female donor with papillary thyroid cancer or a benign thyroid nodule (not recorded which). Some clones in this sample may be carry-over from other donors' samples. The CDR3 reads CSVAPDSGNYNEQFF. In nucleotides, the CDR3 is TGCAGCGTGGCCCCCGATAGCGGAAACTACAATGAGCAGTTCTTC.